Reported below is one TCR beta chain. This clone was picked up a small number of times. The specificity of this receptor is unknown. Base qualities are not recorded, but no much larger clone differs from it by a single base. The immunoSEQ Assay, which relies on bias-controlled multiplex PCR amplification of genomic DNA, was used to profile TCRbeta CDR3 regions. Processing in the source paper ran as follows. To quantify the absolute abundance of each unique TCRbeta CDR3 region, the sequences were collapsed and filtered. Differential abundance was tested with two models: a binomial (Fisher-equivalent) model and a beta-binomial model that adds time-dependent variance fitted from healthy donors. Clones with fewer than 5 combined templates were removed, and a clone was called differentially abundant if the clone's Benjamini-Hochberg FDR was below 0.01. Using the form v = (b*log(k)+a)^2, the beta-binomial variance was modeled as a function of the total template count across the two samples. What TCRdb holds here is the immuneACCESS table cut down to in-frame rearrangements. Part of the clones is not present; checked against another copy, under half of the missing clones reflect an unresolved V gene, and the others are unexplained. V and J calls and clone size are as listed in that table; D and trimming were resolved from the DNA. The sample records roughly 63,000 clones, about four fifths of which are singletons. Approximately 20% of the sample is held by the ten biggest clonotypes.

This entry is derived from a study of identifying expanded T cells in peripheral blood (dated by TCRdb to the late 2010s). Notes on the research overall: Separate aliquots of the same genomic DNA pool were sequenced to produce technical replicates, and four replicates were compared in pairs. What the authors observed across the whole study: The binomial model flagged approximately 1.3 differentially abundant clones between technical replicates but 15 to 17 over roughly two weeks and about 19 over about 4 weeks. The authors expected that biological variance in healthy repertoires might rise further over much longer intervals, such as months to years. In all healthy donors, the variance in clone template counts between samples taken roughly 14 days apart rose significantly as total template count increased. Both the number of clones called differentially abundant and the false-positive rate were significantly reduced by the beta-binomial model across all healthy-donor time intervals.

The junction carries 9 bases between V and J, which are trimmed by 2 bases and 10 bases respectively. As encoded in the germline V gene, CDR1 is SGHDT while CDR2 is YYEEEE. CDR3 length: 12 amino acids, cysteine to phenylalanine. Of all the DNA, just the CDR3 is kept, 36 bases in frame from base 1. No immune events such as infections were documented for the healthy donors during the collection period. Time-dependent variance in a beta-binomial model of T-cell clone differential abundance was calibrated using healthy-donor blood repertoires as a training cohort. The training cohort included around ten healthy donors, of whom 3 were female and 7 were male. An age range of roughly 25 to 65 years, with an average of around 42 years, was recorded for the donors. Whole blood, obtained from a commercial supplier, was collected from each healthy donor at three time points spaced approximately two weeks apart. For immunosequencing, genomic DNA was extracted from unsorted whole blood.

The source is a person aged 18-69 years in good health. The sample was blood. Recombination linked TRBV5-6 to TRBJ2-2; tentative D gene TRBD1, with 6 bases matching. The DNA is as follows: TGTGCCAGCAGCTTACAGGGCCCGGAGCTGTTTTTT. It encodes CASSLQGPELFF. The reference TRBV5-6 and TRBJ2-2 proteins fill in what lies around the CDR3, so the full variable domain reads DAGVTQSPTHLIKTRGQQVTLRCSPKSGHDTVSWYQQALGQGPQFIFQYYEEEERQRGNFPDRFSGHQFPNYSSELNVNALLLGDSALYLCASSLQGPELFFGEGSRLTVL.